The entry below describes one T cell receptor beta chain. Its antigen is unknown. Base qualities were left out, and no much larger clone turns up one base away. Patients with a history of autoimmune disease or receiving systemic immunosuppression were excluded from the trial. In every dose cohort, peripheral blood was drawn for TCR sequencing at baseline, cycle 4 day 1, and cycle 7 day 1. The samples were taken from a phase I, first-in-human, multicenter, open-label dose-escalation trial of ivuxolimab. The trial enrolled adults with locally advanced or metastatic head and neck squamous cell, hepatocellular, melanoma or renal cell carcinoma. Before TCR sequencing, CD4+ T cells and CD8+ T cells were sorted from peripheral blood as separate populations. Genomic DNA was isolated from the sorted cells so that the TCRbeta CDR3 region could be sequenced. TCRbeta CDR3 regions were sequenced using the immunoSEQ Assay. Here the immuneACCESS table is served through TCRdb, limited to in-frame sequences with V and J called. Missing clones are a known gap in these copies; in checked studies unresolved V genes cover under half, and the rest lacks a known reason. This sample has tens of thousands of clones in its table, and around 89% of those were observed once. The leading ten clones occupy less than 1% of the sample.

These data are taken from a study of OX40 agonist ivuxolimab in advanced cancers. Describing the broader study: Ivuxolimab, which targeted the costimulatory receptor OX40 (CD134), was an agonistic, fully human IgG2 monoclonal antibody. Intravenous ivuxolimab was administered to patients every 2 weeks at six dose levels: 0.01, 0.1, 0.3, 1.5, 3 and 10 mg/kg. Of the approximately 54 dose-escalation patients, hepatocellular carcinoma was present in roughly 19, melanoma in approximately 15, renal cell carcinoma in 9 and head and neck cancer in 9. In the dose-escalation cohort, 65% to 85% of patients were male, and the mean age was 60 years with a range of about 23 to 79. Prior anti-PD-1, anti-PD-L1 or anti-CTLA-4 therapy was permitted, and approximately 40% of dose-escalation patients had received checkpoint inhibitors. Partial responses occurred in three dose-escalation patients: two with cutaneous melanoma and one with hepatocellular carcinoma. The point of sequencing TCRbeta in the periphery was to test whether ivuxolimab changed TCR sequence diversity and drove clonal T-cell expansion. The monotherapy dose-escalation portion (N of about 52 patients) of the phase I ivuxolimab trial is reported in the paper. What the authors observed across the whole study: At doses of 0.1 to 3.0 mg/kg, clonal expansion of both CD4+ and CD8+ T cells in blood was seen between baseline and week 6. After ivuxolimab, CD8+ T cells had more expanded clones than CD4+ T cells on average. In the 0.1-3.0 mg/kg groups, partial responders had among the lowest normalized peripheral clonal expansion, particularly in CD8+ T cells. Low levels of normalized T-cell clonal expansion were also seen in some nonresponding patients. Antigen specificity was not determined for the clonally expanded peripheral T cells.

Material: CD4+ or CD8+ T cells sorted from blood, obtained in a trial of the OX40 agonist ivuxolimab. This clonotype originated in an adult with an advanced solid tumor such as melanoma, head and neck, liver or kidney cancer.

The sequence in DNA is TGTGCCAGCAGTGATCCGGGACAGGGGCTGTACGAGCAGTACTTC. It translates as CASSDPGQGLYEQYF. The rearrangement combines TRBV6-1 with TRBJ2-7; 10 junctional bases match TRBD1. V ends up 3 bases short and J 4 bases short, with an unmatched junction base count of 6. Counted from cysteine to phenylalanine, this CDR3 has 15 amino acids. The CDR3 DNA has 45 bases and is translated from base 1. The germline V gene gives CDR1 as MNHNS and CDR2 as SASEGT.